A single sample gave rise to the 13 T cell receptor beta chains below, sequenced in a study of blood T cell repertoires in COVID-19. Data came from immunoSEQ multiplex PCR; TCRdb stores just in-frame clones and leaves some out. The top ten clones hold roughly 1.2% of a sample with approximately 360,000 clones, 89% of them seen once. Sequencing was done on a sample of peripheral blood. These receptors were taken from a man aged 40-49 years with acute or convalescent COVID-19.

The chain combines TRBV24-1 with TRBJ1-5; D might be TRBD1 (5 bases). The V end lost 7 bases, the J end lost 0 bases, and 12 bases lay between the germline ends. Germline values: CDR1 KGHDR, CDR2 SFDVKD. This CDR3 region has 15 residues. The CDR3 loop reads CATSGLGGSNQPQHF. CDR3 in DNA: TGTGCCACCAGCGGCCTGGGGGGTAGCAATCAGCCCCAGCATTTT.

The rearrangement joins TRBV2 to TRBJ1-1; D possibly corresponds to TRBD1 (6 bases). This CDR3 region has 14 residues. V shed 6 bases and J shed 5 bases, with 16 bases lying between them. CDR1 and CDR2 from the germline V gene are SNHLY and FYNNEI. The CDR3 sequence: CASSATGGGTEAFF. The CDR3 DNA is TGTGCCAGCAGCGCAACGGGAGGGGGAACTGAAGCTTTCTTT.

This chain links TRBV7-9 with TRBJ2-1, with D unclear. Trimming pared 4 bases from V and 6 bases from J, leaving 16 bases between. This CDR3 is 15 amino acids long. Germline values: CDR1 SEHNR, CDR2 FQNEAQ (reference sequence). The CDR3 is CASSSPGLYPNEQFF. DNA of the CDR3: TGTGCCAGCAGCTCACCGGGTTTATACCCCAATGAGCAGTTCTTC.

The chain links TRBV20-1 to TRBJ1-6, with D unclear. The ends were cut back, 3 bases at V and 8 bases at J, with 11 bases in the middle. The length of the CDR3 is 13 residues. Germline CDR1 DFQATT, CDR2 SNEGSKA (reference sequence). CDR3 protein: CSASSFPDSPLHF. The CDR3 DNA reads TGCAGTGCTAGTTCCTTCCCGGATTCACCCCTCCACTTT.

The V gene is TRBV10-1, the J gene TRBJ2-1; 14 bases are shared with TRBD2. V lost 4 bases to trimming and J lost 7 bases; unmatched junction nucleotides: 12. This CDR3 region has 18 residues. Looked up from germline, CDR1 is WNHNN and CDR2 is SYGVQD (reference sequence). As DNA, the CDR3 is TGCGCCAGCAGTGGTCCGGGACTAGCGGGAGTTTTAGGGAATGAGCAGTTCTTC. This codes for CASSGPGLAGVLGNEQFF.

The chain recombines TRBV4-2 with TRBJ2-2; D may be TRBD2 (5 bases). This CDR3 spans 12 amino acids. Deletions cut 1 base from V and 8 bases from J, with 5 bases between. CDR1 LGHNA and CDR2 YNFKEQ come from the germline V gene. DNA of the CDR3: TGTGCCAGCAGCCAAGGGAGGGGGGAGCTGTTTTTT. Its protein product is CASSQGRGELFF.

The chain carries TRBV7-8 and TRBJ2-1; the match to TRBD1 covers 7 bases. With 5 bases clipped from V and 6 bases from J, the junction kept 10 bases outside the gene matches. Germline lookup yields CDR1 SGHVS and CDR2 FQNEAQ. The CDR3 loop spans 15 amino acids. The CDR3 bases are TGTGCCAGCAGCCTAGTCGGGACAGCGAGCAATGAGCAGTTCTTC. This sequence encodes CASSLVGTASNEQFF.

The rearrangement uses TRBV7-3 and TRBJ2-2; TRBD1 is a possible D gene (5 bases). This CDR3 is 15 amino acids long. V lost 2 bases and J 0 bases, leaving 7 bases between the germline ends. Looked up from germline, CDR1 is SGHTA and CDR2 is FQGTGA. The CDR3 DNA reads as TGTGCCAGCAGCTTATACAGGTCGAACACCGGGGAGCTGTTTTTT. It translates to CASSLYRSNTGELFF.

The genes are TRBV2 and TRBJ2-7; D may be TRBD1 (6 bases). There are 13 residues in the CDR3. Germline V CDR1 and CDR2: SNHLY, FYNNEI. The V end was cut by 5 bases, the J end by 2 bases, with 10 bases between. The CDR3 sequence is CASSHGQTYEQYF. As DNA, the CDR3 is TGTGCCAGCAGTCACGGACAGACCTACGAGCAGTACTTC.

V and J are TRBV11-2 and TRBJ2-1; 8 bases map to TRBD1. The CDR3 length is 19 residues. V was pared by 5 bases and J by 0 bases, with 15 bases of the junction left unmatched. Germline lookup yields CDR1 SGHAT and CDR2 FQNNGV. In nucleotides, the CDR3 is TGTGCCAGCAGCCAACCAAGTACAGGGGGAAAGTTCTCCTACAATGAGCAGTTCTTC. Its protein product is CASSQPSTGGKFSYNEQFF.

J is TRBJ2-2 and V is TRBV6-1, with D maybe TRBD1 (5 bases). The CDR3 totals 13 residues. V shed 1 base and J shed 7 bases, with 7 bases lying between them. Germline V gene sequence: CDR1 MNHNS, CDR2 SASEGT. The CDR3 spells CASSEEGVGELFF. The CDR3 DNA sequence: TGTGCCAGCAGTGAAGAAGGGGTCGGGGAGCTGTTTTTT.

The chain employs TRBV6-5 and TRBJ1-3, with D perhaps TRBD1 (5 bases). The V end lost 6 bases, the J end lost 7 bases, and 19 bases lay between the germline ends. CDR3 length: 15 amino acids. Germline V gives CDR1 MNHEY, CDR2 SVGAGI. Here the CDR3 DNA reads TGTGCCAGCAGCCGCCAGGGACTCGCGCTGAACACCATATATTTT. This gives the protein CASSRQGLALNTIYF.

This rearrangement joins TRBV2 to TRBJ1-2; 9 nucleotides align to TRBD1. Germline lookup yields CDR1 SNHLY and CDR2 FYNNEI. V shed 6 bases and J 6 bases; nucleotides not matched to a gene: 2. CDR3 size: 12 residues. The CDR3 here is CASRRTGDGYTF. The CDR3 DNA follows: TGTGCCAGCAGGCGGACAGGGGATGGCTACACCTTC.